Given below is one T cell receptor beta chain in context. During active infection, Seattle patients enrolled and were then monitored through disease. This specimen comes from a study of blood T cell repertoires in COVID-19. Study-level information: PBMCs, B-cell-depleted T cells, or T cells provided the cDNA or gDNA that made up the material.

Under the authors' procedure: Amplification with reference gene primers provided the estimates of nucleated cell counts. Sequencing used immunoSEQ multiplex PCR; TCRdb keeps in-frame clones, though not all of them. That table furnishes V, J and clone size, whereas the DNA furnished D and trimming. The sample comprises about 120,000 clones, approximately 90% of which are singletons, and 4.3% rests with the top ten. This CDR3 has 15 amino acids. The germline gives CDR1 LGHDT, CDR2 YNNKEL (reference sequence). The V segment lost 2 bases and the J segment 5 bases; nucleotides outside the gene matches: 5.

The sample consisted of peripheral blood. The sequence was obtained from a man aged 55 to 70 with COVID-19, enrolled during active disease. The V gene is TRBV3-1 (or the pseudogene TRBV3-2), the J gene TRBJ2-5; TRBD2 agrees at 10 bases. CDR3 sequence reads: CASSQQLAGAETQYF. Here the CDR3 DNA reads TGTGCCAGCAGCCAACAGCTAGCGGGGGCTGAGACCCAGTACTTC.